Given below is one TCR beta chain in context. Its antigen is as yet unknown. The PCR was carried out with 60 Vbeta primers and 13 Jbeta primers. The assay was immunoSEQ multiplex PCR, and TCRdb's table has in-frame clones only and misses some. Here the sample spans approximately 70,000 clones, roughly 80% being singletons. The data were obtained in a study of cytomegalovirus exposure and HLA in healthy donors. Regarding the study as a whole: Presence/absence analyses took donor sequencing depth as roughly uniform. Further analysis, carried out later, found HLA-associated TCR beta chains more clonally expanded than equally common other chains. The records held CMV serostatus as the only immune exposure information.

CDR3 length: 13 residues. Trimming cost V 8 bases and J 7 bases; bases outside gene matches: 9. CDR1 GTSNPN and CDR2 SVGIG come from the germline V gene (reference sequence). The sample taken for sequencing was PBMCs. The clonotype comes from a woman younger than 45 in good health and CMV-seronegative. The chain joins TRBV30 to TRBJ1-4; the match to TRBD1 covers 8 bases. CDR3 residues: CAGTTGVFEKLFF. CDR3 sequence (DNA): TGTGCCGGAACGACAGGGGTGTTTGAAAAACTGTTTTTT.